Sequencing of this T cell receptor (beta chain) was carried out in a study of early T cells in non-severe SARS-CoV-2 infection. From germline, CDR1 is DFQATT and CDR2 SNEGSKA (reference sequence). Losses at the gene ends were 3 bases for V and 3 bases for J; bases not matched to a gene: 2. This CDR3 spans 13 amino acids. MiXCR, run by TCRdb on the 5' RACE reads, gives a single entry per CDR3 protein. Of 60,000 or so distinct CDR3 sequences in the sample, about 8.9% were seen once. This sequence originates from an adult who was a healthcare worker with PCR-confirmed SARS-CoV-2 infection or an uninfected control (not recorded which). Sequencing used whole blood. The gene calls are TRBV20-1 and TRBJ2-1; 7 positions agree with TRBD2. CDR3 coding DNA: TGCAGTGCTAGCGGCGGGGGCTACAATGAGCAGTTCTTC. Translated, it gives CSASGGGYNEQFF.